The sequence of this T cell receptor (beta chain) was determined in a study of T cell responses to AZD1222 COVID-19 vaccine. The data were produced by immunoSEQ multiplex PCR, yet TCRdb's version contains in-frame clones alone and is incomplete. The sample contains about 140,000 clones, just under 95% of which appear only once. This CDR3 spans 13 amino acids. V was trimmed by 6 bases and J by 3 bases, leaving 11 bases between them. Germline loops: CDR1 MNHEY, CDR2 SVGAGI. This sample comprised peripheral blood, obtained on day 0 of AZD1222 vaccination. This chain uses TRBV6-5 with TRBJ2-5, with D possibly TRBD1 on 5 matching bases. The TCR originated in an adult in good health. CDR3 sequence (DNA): TGTGCCAGCAGAACGCAGGGAAAAGAGACCCAGTACTTC. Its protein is CASRTQGKETQYF.